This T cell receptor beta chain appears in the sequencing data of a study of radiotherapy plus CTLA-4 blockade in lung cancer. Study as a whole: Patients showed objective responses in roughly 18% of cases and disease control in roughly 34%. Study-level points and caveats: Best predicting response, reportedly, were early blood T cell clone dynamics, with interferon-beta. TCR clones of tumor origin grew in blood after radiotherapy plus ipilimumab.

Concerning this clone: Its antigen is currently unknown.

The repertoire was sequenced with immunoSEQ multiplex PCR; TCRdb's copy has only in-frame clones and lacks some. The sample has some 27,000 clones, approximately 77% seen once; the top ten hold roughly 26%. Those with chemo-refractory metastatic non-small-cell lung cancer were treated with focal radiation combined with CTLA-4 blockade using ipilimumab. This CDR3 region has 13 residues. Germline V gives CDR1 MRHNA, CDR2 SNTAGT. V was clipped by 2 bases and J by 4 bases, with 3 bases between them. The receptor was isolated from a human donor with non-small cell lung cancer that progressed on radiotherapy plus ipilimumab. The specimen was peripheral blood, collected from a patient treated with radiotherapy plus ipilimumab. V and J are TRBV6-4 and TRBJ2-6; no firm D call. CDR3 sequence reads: CASSDAGANVLTF. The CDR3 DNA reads TGTGCCAGCAGTGACGCAGGGGCCAACGTCCTGACTTTC.